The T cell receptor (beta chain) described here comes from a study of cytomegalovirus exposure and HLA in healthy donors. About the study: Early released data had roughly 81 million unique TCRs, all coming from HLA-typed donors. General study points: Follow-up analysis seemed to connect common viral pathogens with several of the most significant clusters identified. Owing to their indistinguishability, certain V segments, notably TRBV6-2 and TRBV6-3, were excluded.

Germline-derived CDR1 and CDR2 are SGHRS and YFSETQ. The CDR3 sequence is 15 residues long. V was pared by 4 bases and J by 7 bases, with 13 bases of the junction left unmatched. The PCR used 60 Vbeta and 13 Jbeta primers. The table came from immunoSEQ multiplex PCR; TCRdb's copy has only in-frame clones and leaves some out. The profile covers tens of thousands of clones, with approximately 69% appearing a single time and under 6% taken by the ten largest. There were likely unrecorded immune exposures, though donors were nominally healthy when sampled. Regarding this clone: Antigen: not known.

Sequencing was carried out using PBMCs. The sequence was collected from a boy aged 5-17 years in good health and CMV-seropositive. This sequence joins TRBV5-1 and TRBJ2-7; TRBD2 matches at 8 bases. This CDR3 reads CASSTSSGPRTEQYF. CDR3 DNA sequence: TGCGCCAGCAGCACTTCTAGCGGGCCCCGAACGGAGCAGTACTTC.